Each of the 7 T cell receptor beta chains below was sequenced from the same sample in a study of T-cell reconstitution after alpha-beta-depleted transplantation in children. Unique molecular identifiers were incorporated during preparation of the TCRbeta library. MiXCR, run by TCRdb on the PCR reads, gives a single entry per CDR3 protein. The data hold tens of thousands of distinct CDR3 sequences, with approximately 46% observed a single time. This specimen consisted of PBMCs, mostly from graft donor cells, obtained 360 days after TCRalphabeta/CD19-depleted stem cell transplant. All receptors derive from a male patient younger than 18 who had a stem cell transplant for acute lymphoblastic leukemia, so the T cells may come from the graft donor.

The chain combines TRBV12-3 or TRBV12-4 with TRBJ2-4; 8 bases line up with TRBD1. V lost 6 bases, J lost 1 base, and 8 bases stayed unmatched. This CDR3 is built from 16 residues. The CDR3 protein is CASRPQGAGAKNIQYF. As DNA, the CDR3 is TGTGCCAGCAGGCCTCAGGGGGCGGGCGCCAAAAACATTCAGTACTTC.

This clonotype came up once. The chain couples TRBV12-5 to TRBJ2-7; the D is unclear. CDR3 size: 12 residues. Germline V gene lookup returns CDR1 LGHNT and CDR2 FRNRAP. Deletions cut 6 bases from V and 0 bases from J, with 6 bases between. The CDR3 DNA sequence: TGTGCTAGTGGCCCCAGCTCCTACGAGCAGTACTTC. The encoded protein is CASGPSSYEQYF.

This clonotype was found a few times. This chain uses TRBV5-1 with TRBJ1-4; D not certain. V was trimmed by 3 bases and J by 0 bases, leaving 9 bases between them. The CDR3 has 15 amino acids. Germline V CDR1 and CDR2: SGHRS, YFSETQ. The CDR3 spells CASSSAPATNEKLFF. DNA for the CDR3: TGCGCCAGCAGCTCGGCACCTGCAACTAATGAAAAACTGTTTTTT.

This clonotype turned up a few times. The V and J genes are TRBV12-3 or TRBV12-4 and TRBJ1-2, with a tentative D call TRBD1 (6 bases). CDR3 length equals 15 residues. Trimming took off 5 bases at V and 4 bases at J, with 17 bases between the two ends. The CDR3, as DNA: TGTGCCAGCAGTCCAAGACGACAGGCGCCCTATGGCTACACCTTC. Translating it yields CASSPRRQAPYGYTF.

The V and J genes are TRBV5-1 and TRBJ2-5; D unclear. CDR3 length equals 14 residues. Germline V gene data show CDR1 as SGHRS and CDR2 as YFSETQ. Between the trimmed V and J ends, which lost 1 base and 5 bases, there was a span of 12 bases. The CDR3 DNA follows: TGCGCCAGCAGCTTGTCTAGGCTACGGGAGACCCAGTACTTC. Translation gives CASSLSRLRETQYF. The whole variable domain, remainder taken from reference TRBV5-1 and TRBJ2-5, is KAGVTQTPRYLIKTRGQQVTLSCSPISGHRSVSWYQQTPGQGLQFLFEYFSETQRNKGNFPGRFSGRQFSNSRSEMNVSTLELGDSALYLCASSLSRLRETQYFGPGTRLLVL.

A note on this clonotype: The junction departs from the called germline gene at one end, perhaps through a read error. V and J are TRBV29-1 and TRBJ2-1; D remains ambiguous. Germline V gene sequence: CDR1 SQVTM, CDR2 ANQGSEA. The CDR3 is made up of 10 amino acids. This CDR3 is CSVEGQWPLF. In DNA form, the CDR3 reads TGCAGCGTTGAAGGGCAGTGGCCGCTCTTC.

This clonotype has just one count. V and J are TRBV28 and TRBJ2-7, with 13 bases that match TRBD2. J lost 9 bases, V lost 5 bases, and 10 bases had no gene match. CDR3 length: 15 residues. Germline loops: CDR1 MDHEN, CDR2 SYDVKM. The CDR3 spells CASSLGTSGMRLQYF. DNA of the CDR3: TGTGCCAGCAGTCTCGGGACTAGCGGGATGAGGCTGCAGTACTTC.